One and the same sample provided the 15 T cell receptor beta chains below, sequenced in a study of T cells after yellow fever vaccination (dated by TCRdb to between 2017 and 2020). Library preparation used 5' RACE. Sequencing took place on an Illumina HiSeq 2500. TCRdb handled the public reads itself, with Q25 trimming in fastp and clone calling in MiXCR, and kept productive beta chains. When rows share a CDR3 protein, they turn into one entry using the most common DNA and genes. Across this sample there are some 600,000 distinct CDR3 sequences, with about 15% seen only once. The biggest ten clones account for approximately 15% of the sample. Per the publication, the treatment or condition label means: live attenuated yellow fever vaccine strain. The sample was PBMCs, taken more than 4 days after the first yellow fever vaccination. The receptor set was obtained from a man aged 18 to 30 who received the YFV17D yellow fever vaccine.

Only a few counts were recorded for this clonotype. This rearrangement joins TRBV20-1 to TRBJ2-7; D is unclear. Germline CDR1 DFQATT, CDR2 SNEGSKA (reference sequence). The V end lost 1 base, the J end lost 2 bases, and 12 bases lay between the germline ends. The CDR3 consists of 14 residues. The CDR3 DNA follows: TGCAGTGCTAGAGTATTGCTACCCCCCTACGAGCAGTACGTC. Encoded protein: CSARVLLPPYEQYV.

The sample holds many counts of this clonotype. The V gene is TRBV6-1, the J gene TRBJ2-1; 9 bases align to TRBD2. From germline, CDR1 is MNHNS and CDR2 SASEGT. With 6 bases clipped from V and 3 bases from J, the junction kept 6 bases outside the gene matches. This CDR3 region has 15 residues. DNA of the CDR3: TGTGCCAGCAGCCCTCTAGCGGGGCACTACAATGAGCAGTTCTTC. As protein: CASSPLAGHYNEQFF.

The chain carries TRBV7-6 and TRBJ1-1; D uncertain. The CDR3 has 12 residues. V was clipped by 2 bases and J by 6 bases, with 7 bases between them. Germline CDR1 and CDR2: SGHVS and FNYEAQ. This CDR3 reads CASSLFVPEAFF. CDR3 bases: TGTGCCAGCAGCTTATTCGTCCCTGAAGCTTTCTTT.

This rearrangement joins TRBV6-2 or TRBV6-3 to TRBJ1-1; D not certain. The CDR3 contains 15 residues. CDR1 is MNHEY and CDR2 is SVGEGT in the germline V gene. Trimming left V 0 bases short and J 1 base short, with 9 bases between. The CDR3 DNA reads TGTGCCAGCAGTTACTCGGAACTCACGAACACTGAAGCTTTCTTT. Protein: CASSYSELTNTEAFF.

This chain links TRBV20-1 with TRBJ2-4, with 8 bases identical to TRBD1. Germline lookup yields CDR1 DFQATT and CDR2 SNEGSKA (reference sequence). V trimming: 7 bases; J trimming: 7 bases; junction bases outside the gene matches: 9. The length of the CDR3 is 13 residues. The DNA for the CDR3 is TGCAGTGGTATTCTCAGGGGGCAGAACATTCAGTACTTC. Amino acid sequence: CSGILRGQNIQYF.

The V and J genes are TRBV29-1 and TRBJ1-1; D unresolved. Looked up from germline, CDR1 is SQVTM and CDR2 is ANQGSEA. V was pared by 5 bases and J by 4 bases, with 8 bases between. This CDR3 spans 11 amino acids. The CDR3 bases are TGCAGCGTTTGGAGGGCCACTGAAGCTTTCTTT. Translation gives CSVWRATEAFF.

The chain employs TRBV6-5 and TRBJ2-3; D possibly uses TRBD1 or TRBD2 (6 bases each). CDR3 length equals 15 residues. Germline V gives CDR1 MNHEY, CDR2 SVGAGI. The ends were cut back, 0 bases at V and 3 bases at J, with 10 bases in the middle. The CDR3 sequence is CASSYSGGQTDTQYF. CDR3 DNA sequence: TGTGCCAGCAGTTACTCTGGGGGGCAGACAGATACGCAGTATTTT.

J is TRBJ1-1 and V is TRBV18; 7 positions agree with TRBD1. Germline-derived CDR1 and CDR2 are KGHSH and LQKENI. CDR3 length: 15 residues. Germline trimming cut 0 bases from V and 3 bases from J; bases unmatched to any gene: 4. CDR3 loop: CASSPPPDRDTEAFF. The CDR3 DNA is TGTGCCAGCTCACCACCGCCCGACAGGGACACTGAAGCTTTCTTT.

The CDR3 loop is CSVGLLMNTEAFF. CDR3 sequence (DNA): TGCAGCGTTGGCTTACTGATGAACACTGAAGCTTTCTTT. V and J are TRBV29-1 and TRBJ1-1; no firm D call. Trimming removed 4 bases from V and 0 bases from J, with 9 bases in between. The V gene's germline CDR1 is SQVTM and CDR2 ANQGSEA. This CDR3 has 13 residues.

As for this clonotype: Germline is not matched at one junction end, which may reflect a read error. The chain combines TRBV6-2 or TRBV6-3 with TRBJ2-3; 7 nucleotides align to TRBD1. Germline V CDR1 and CDR2: MNHEY, SVGEGT. The CDR3 is 16 amino acids. The CDR3 nucleotides read TGTGCCAGCAGTCACTCGAGGGGGCGCCCTGAAGATACGCAGTATTTT. It encodes CASSHSRGRPEDTQYF.

This clonotype was counted ten times or more. The chain recombines TRBV12-3 or TRBV12-4 with TRBJ1-1, with 8 bases aligning to TRBD1. V lost 6 bases to trimming and J lost 7 bases; unmatched junction nucleotides: 7. The CDR3 totals 13 residues. This CDR3 reads CASRTTGAGEAFF. The CDR3 nucleotides are TGTGCCAGCAGAACGACAGGGGCGGGTGAAGCTTTCTTT.

This clonotype was observed a few times. The rearrangement joins TRBV12-3 or TRBV12-4 to TRBJ1-2, with D tentatively TRBD1 (5 bases). There are 14 residues in the CDR3. V shed 6 bases and J shed 6 bases, with 17 bases lying between them. The CDR3 is CASSRRRAQNGYTF. The CDR3 bases are TGTGCCAGCAGCCGTCGCAGGGCCCAGAATGGCTACACCTTC.

This clonotype was seen a few times. DNA for the CDR3: TGTGCCAGCAGCCAGCCGGGACGGGCCAACACTGAAGCTTTCTTT. Its protein product is CASSQPGRANTEAFF. The rearrangement joins TRBV7-9 to TRBJ1-1; D might be TRBD1 (5 bases). The germline CDR1 and CDR2 sequences are SEHNR and FQNEAQ (reference sequence). Trimming removed 5 bases at V and 2 bases at J, with 15 bases between. The CDR3 runs to 15 residues.

This clonotype was observed a handful of times. V usage is TRBV4-3 and J usage is TRBJ2-5; 7 bases match TRBD2. Germline loops: CDR1 LGHNA, CDR2 YSLEER. The CDR3 consists of 16 residues. V lost 0 bases, J lost 5 bases, and 9 bases stayed unmatched. The DNA of the CDR3 is TGCGCCAGCAGCCAAGAAGTTTTCGGGGGGTTGGAGACCCAGTACTTC. Translated, it gives CASSQEVFGGLETQYF.

V usage is TRBV12-3 or TRBV12-4 and J usage is TRBJ2-7; TRBD2 is a possible D gene (5 bases). The CDR3 is 15 amino acids. V gave up 6 bases and J gave up 0 bases, with 15 bases separating them. The CDR3 is CASSPPRRGSYEQYF. The DNA for the CDR3 is TGTGCCAGCAGCCCACCCCGCCGGGGCTCCTACGAGCAGTACTTC.